The 17 T cell receptor beta chains below all came from one sample that was sequenced in a study of CD8 T cells in ankylosing spondylitis. The study's findings and limits: A TCR beta motif of under ten highly homologous variants seemed to mark ankylosing spondylitis blood.

These receptors have no identified antigens. MiXCR was run by TCRdb on the 5' RACE reads, yielding one entry per CDR3 protein. The table has about 500,000 distinct CDR3 sequences, about 5.2% seen once. Source material: blood, either unsorted or a sorted T cell fraction (not recorded which). The receptors here all came from a male donor with ankylosing spondylitis.

This clonotype was seen more than once but under ten times. CDR3 coding DNA: TGCAGTGCTAGGCGGGGAGCCTACAATGAGCAGTTCTTC. Translation gives CSARRGAYNEQFF. The genes are TRBV20-1 and TRBJ2-1, with D perhaps TRBD2 (6 bases). Germline-derived CDR1 and CDR2 are DFQATT and SNEGSKA (reference sequence). This CDR3 has 13 amino acids. Trimming removed 3 bases from V and 2 bases from J, with 8 bases in between.

This clonotype has only a few counts. The genes are TRBV7-9 and TRBJ1-4, with 12 bases that match TRBD1. Germline CDR1 and CDR2: SEHNR and FQNEAQ (reference sequence). The CDR3 totals 15 residues. V lost 4 bases, J lost 5 bases, and 2 bases stayed unmatched. CDR3 in DNA: TGTGCCAGCAGCTGGGGGACAGGGGGCAATGAAAAACTGTTTTTT. Translating it yields CASSWGTGGNEKLFF. The entire variable domain, with the rest obtained from reference TRBV7-9 and TRBJ1-4, is as follows: DTGVSQNPRHKITKRGQNVTFRCDPISEHNRLYWYRQTLGQGPEFLTYFQNEAQLEKSRLLSDRFSAERPKGSFSTLEIQRTEQGDSAMYLCASSWGTGGNEKLFFGSGTQLSVL.

This clonotype appeared many times. The chain couples TRBV28 to TRBJ2-1; D remains ambiguous. Germline loops: CDR1 MDHEN, CDR2 SYDVKM. Deletions cut 6 bases from V and 7 bases from J, with 10 bases between. The CDR3 is 12 residues long. CDR3 amino acids: CASSLTDNEQFF. CDR3 sequence (DNA): TGTGCCAGCAGCCTGACCGATAATGAGCAGTTCTTC.

V gene TRBV24-1 combines with J gene TRBJ2-5; 11 bases fit TRBD1. Germline CDR1 and CDR2: KGHDR and SFDVKD. Germline trimming cut 6 bases from V and 3 bases from J; bases unmatched to any gene: 2. The CDR3 is 14 amino acids. In DNA, the CDR3 is TGTGCCACCAGTAAGGGACAGGGGGAAGAGACCCAGTACTTC. Translating gives CATSKGQGEETQYF.

This clonotype was counted at least ten times. The chain carries TRBV12-3 or TRBV12-4 and TRBJ2-5; a weak D match, TRBD1 (6 bases). Trimming left V 4 bases short and J 5 bases short, with 17 bases between. There are 15 residues in the CDR3. The CDR3 DNA sequence: TGTGCCAGCAGTTCCTACAGGGTGGGGCAGGAGACCCAGTACTTC. Amino acid sequence: CASSSYRVGQETQYF.

This clonotype was detected many times. This chain uses TRBV7-6 with TRBJ2-5, with D maybe TRBD1 (6 bases). CDR3 length: 16 amino acids. V was shortened by 5 bases and J by 4 bases, with 20 bases between the two germline ends. Per the germline V gene, CDR1 is SGHVS and CDR2 is FNYEAQ. The CDR3 region has the DNA TGTGCCAGCAGCCATCCCCTGAGACAGGTTATAGAGACCCAGTACTTC. This encodes CASSHPLRQVIETQYF.

The genes are TRBV28 and TRBJ2-2; D may be TRBD1 (6 bases). The CDR3 length is 16 residues. The V gene's germline CDR1 is MDHEN and CDR2 SYDVKM. Trimming took off 4 bases at V and 0 bases at J, with 12 bases between the two ends. CDR3 protein: CASSSQGLSNTGELFF. CDR3 sequence (DNA): TGTGCCAGCAGTTCCCAGGGGCTATCGAACACCGGGGAGCTGTTTTTT.

This clonotype was counted at least ten times. V is TRBV2 and J is TRBJ1-1; 8 nucleotides agree with TRBD1. This CDR3 spans 15 amino acids. J lost 5 bases, V lost 6 bases, and 11 bases had no gene match. Germline V gene lookup returns CDR1 SNHLY and CDR2 FYNNEI. The CDR3, as DNA: TGTGCCAGCAGCTCAGGGGGCGCAGGTTATACTGAAGCTTTCTTT. Protein sequence: CASSSGGAGYTEAFF.

This clonotype was counted many times. This chain connects TRBV4-3 to TRBJ2-7; D possibly uses TRBD1 or TRBD2 (7 bases each). With 5 bases removed from V and 3 bases from J, the gap between germline ends came to 14 bases. CDR1 and CDR2 from the germline V gene are LGHNA and YSLEER. The CDR3 contains 14 residues. CDR3 residues: CASSEAGGGYEQYF. DNA of the CDR3: TGCGCCAGCAGCGAGGCAGGGGGGGGCTACGAGCAGTACTTC.

This clonotype was seen many times. The V call is TRBV20-1, the J call TRBJ1-2, with D uncertain. Trimming stripped 0 bases from V and 10 bases from J, with 9 bases between. Germline CDR1 reads DFQATT; CDR2 reads SNEGSKA (reference sequence). The CDR3 extends over 11 amino acids. The CDR3 spells CSAREGPNYTF. DNA for the CDR3: TGCAGTGCTAGAGAGGGCCCCAACTACACCTTC.

This clonotype has ten or more counts. This CDR3 reads CSVVPSEGSGNTIYF. DNA of the CDR3: TGCAGCGTTGTTCCCTCCGAGGGCTCTGGAAACACCATATATTTT. The chain combines TRBV29-1 with TRBJ1-3; D not certain. Germline assignment: CDR1 SQVTM and CDR2 ANQGSEA. The CDR3 loop spans 15 amino acids. Trimming left V 4 bases short and J 0 bases short, with 13 bases between. Drawing the rest from reference TRBV29-1 and TRBJ1-3, the complete variable domain is SAVISQKPSRDICQRGTSLTIQCQVDSQVTMMFWYRQQPGQSLTLIATANQGSEATYESGFVIDKFPISRPNLTFSTLTVSNMSPEDSSIYLCSVVPSEGSGNTIYFGEGSWLTVV.

This clonotype was detected ten times or more. V gene TRBV15 combines with J gene TRBJ2-5; D not certain. The CDR3 is 13 residues long. V was shortened by 2 bases and J by 5 bases, with 9 bases between the two germline ends. Germline loops: CDR1 LNHNV, CDR2 YYDKDF (reference sequence). The CDR3 sequence: CATSRSPGETQYF. The CDR3 bases are TGTGCCACCAGCAGATCACCCGGGGAGACCCAGTACTTC.

There are many counts of this clonotype. The rearrangement joins TRBV4-3 to TRBJ1-6; no firm D call. This CDR3 has 15 residues. Trimming left V 3 bases short and J 5 bases short, with 11 bases between. Germline V gives CDR1 LGHNA, CDR2 YSLEER. DNA of the CDR3: TGCGCCAGCAGCCAGGGTCTTGCGAATAATTCACCCCTCCACTTT. Its protein product is CASSQGLANNSPLHF.

This clonotype was seen a few times. The chain links TRBV5-1 to TRBJ2-2; D not resolved. Germline V CDR1 and CDR2: SGHRS, YFSETQ. Trimming left V 6 bases short and J 5 bases short, with 14 bases between. The CDR3 length is 14 residues. As DNA, the CDR3 is TGCGCCAGCAAGCTTCGGGTAGAGACCGGGGAGCTGTTTTTT. The encoded protein is CASKLRVETGELFF.

Many counts were recorded for this clonotype. J is TRBJ2-2 and V is TRBV5-1, with D tentatively TRBD2 (5 bases). The CDR3 runs 13 residues. In germline, CDR1 is SGHRS, CDR2 YFSETQ. V lost 2 bases and J lost 7, with 9 bases in between. The DNA for the CDR3 is TGCGCCAGCAGCTTCGATCGGGACGGGGAGCTGTTTTTT. Translation gives CASSFDRDGELFF. Full variable domain (remainder filled in from reference TRBV5-1 and TRBJ2-2): KAGVTQTPRYLIKTRGQQVTLSCSPISGHRSVSWYQQTPGQGLQFLFEYFSETQRNKGNFPGRFSGRQFSNSRSEMNVSTLELGDSALYLCASSFDRDGELFFGEGSRLTVL.

This clonotype was counted ten times or more. The chain employs TRBV7-2 and TRBJ1-4; D may be TRBD1 (5 bases). CDR3 size: 15 residues. Germline-derived CDR1 and CDR2 are SGHTA and FQGNSA. The V gene lost 5 bases and the J gene lost 8 bases, with 18 bases spanning the gap. Here the CDR3 DNA reads TGTGCCAGCAGCGGAGGGCAGGGACGTGACGAAAAACTGTTTTTT. Its protein is CASSGGQGRDEKLFF.

This clonotype was counted many times. This chain connects TRBV7-2 to TRBJ2-3; the D gene could be TRBD1 or TRBD2 (6 bases each). Germline V gene data show CDR1 as SGHTA and CDR2 as FQGNSA. Trimming stripped 1 base from V and 14 bases from J, with 19 bases between. This CDR3 has 14 amino acids. The CDR3 DNA sequence: TGTGCCAGCAGCTTAGGGAGGGGACACGGTCCCTTGTATTTT. Encoded protein: CASSLGRGHGPLYF.